A single sample gave rise to the 5 T cell receptor beta chains below, sequenced in a study of blood T cell repertoires in COVID-19. Measured with immunoSEQ multiplex PCR; TCRdb has only the in-frame clones, and not every one. The table records around 140,000 clones, 88% of them present only once. Sequencing was performed on peripheral blood. The source is a woman between 45 and 60 years old with acute or convalescent COVID-19.

J is TRBJ2-3 and V is TRBV7-6; TRBD2 agrees at 7 bases. The CDR3 covers 15 residues. In germline, CDR1 is SGHVS, CDR2 FNYEAQ. V shed 2 bases, J shed 2 bases, and the junction held 4 bases outside the gene matches. CDR3 sequence reads: CASSLMSGATDTQYF. The DNA of the CDR3 is TGTGCCAGCAGCTTAATGAGCGGGGCCACAGATACGCAGTATTTT.

This clone was seen a single time. J is TRBJ1-2 and V is TRBV10-3, with D possibly TRBD1 on 5 matching bases. Germline V lookup: CDR1 ENHRY, CDR2 SYGVKD. The CDR3 length is 13 residues. Trimming shortened V by 8 bases and J by 6 bases, and 16 bases separated the two germline ends. CDR3 DNA sequence: TGTGCCATCGGGAAGGAACAGGTCGATGGCTACACCTTC. It encodes CAIGKEQVDGYTF.

This clone was counted once. The chain is built from TRBV15 and TRBJ2-5; D possibly corresponds to TRBD1 (6 bases). The CDR3 sequence is 13 residues long. Germline CDR1 and CDR2: LNHNV and YYDKDF (reference sequence). With 1 base removed from V and 5 bases from J, the gap between germline ends came to 8 bases. The CDR3: CATSRVQGETQYF. CDR3 DNA: TGTGCCACCAGCAGAGTCCAGGGGGAGACCCAGTACTTC.

The chain combines TRBV14 with TRBJ1-4; D ambiguous. The CDR3 sequence is 13 residues long. Germline values: CDR1 SGHDN, CDR2 FVKESK. The V end was cut by 4 bases, the J end by 5 bases, with 8 bases between. The CDR3 region has the DNA TGTGCCAGCAGCCGCGGGTTAAATGAAAAACTGTTTTTT. Encoded protein: CASSRGLNEKLFF.

V usage is TRBV29-1 and J usage is TRBJ1-2; tentatively, D is TRBD1 (5 bases). Trimming removed 3 bases from V and 3 bases from J, with 8 bases in between. Germline CDR1 reads SQVTM; CDR2 reads ANQGSEA. The CDR3 consists of 12 residues. The CDR3, as DNA: TGCAGCGTTGATTCCAGGGACTATGGCTACACCTTC. Translating gives CSVDSRDYGYTF. Using reference TRBV29-1 and TRBJ1-2 for the parts outside the CDR3, the full variable domain is SAVISQKPSRDICQRGTSLTIQCQVDSQVTMMFWYRQQPGQSLTLIATANQGSEATYESGFVIDKFPISRPNLTFSTLTVSNMSPEDSSIYLCSVDSRDYGYTFGSGTRLTVV.